These T cell receptor beta chains were read from a single sample in a study of blood T cells in healthy people across ages. TCRdb analysed the 5' RACE reads with MiXCR anew, one entry per CDR3 protein. Among over 950,000 distinct CDR3 sequences listed, roughly 51% were seen once. The specimen sequenced was blood. These receptors came from a woman aged 55-69 years in good health. Both conserved end residues are part of each CDR3. Each record gives: clone size, V gene, J gene, D gene, CDR3 DNA, CDR3 protein. A D gene is named only where the DNA matches it firmly. Some rows have no size entry. The others give once, few or many, or a class for an expanded clone.

>NA|TRBV20-1|TRBJ2-7|NA
TGCAGTGCTAGAGGGAGGTTTGGGCGTTCCTCCTACAATGAGCAGTACTTC
CSARGRFGRSSYNEQYF
>NA|TRBV29-1|TRBJ2-5|NA
TGCCGCGTACGAGAACCGGGACGGGCCCAAGAGACCCAGTACTTC
CRVREPGRAQETQYF
>NA|TRBV2|TRBJ1-5|NA
TGTGCCAGCAGTGATACGGGAGTGACCTCTCAGCCCCAGCATTTT
CASSDTGVTSQPQHF
>few|TRBV12-3/TRBV12-4|TRBJ1-6|NA
TGTGCCAGCAGTCTTCGACAGGCATATAATTCACCCCTCCACTTT
CASSLRQAYNSPLHF
>NA|TRBV28|TRBJ2-3|NA
TGTGCCAGCAGCCCCGACAACGCAGATACGCAGTATTTT
CASSPDNADTQYF
>few|TRBV13|TRBJ2-4|NA
TGTGCCAGCAGCTTCTATCGGCAAGGTGGAAACATTCAGTACTTC
CASSFYRQGGNIQYF
>NA|TRBV15|TRBJ2-7|NA
TGTGCCACCAGCAGGGTCTTCTCCTACGAGCAGTACTTC
CATSRVFSYEQYF
>NA|TRBV5-1|TRBJ2-1|NA
TGCGCCAGCAGCTTGGCCGGGGGAAACTCCTACAATGAGCAGTTCTTC
CASSLAGGNSYNEQFF
>NA|TRBV7-2|TRBJ2-1|TRBD2
TGTGCCAGCGCCGGGACTAGCGGGAGTGAGCAGTTCTTC
CASAGTSGSEQFF
>NA|TRBV9|TRBJ2-1|NA
TGTGCCAGCAGCGTAGCTACCGGGACCCTCGGACCGAATGAGCAGTTCTTC
CASSVATGTLGPNEQFF
>few|TRBV4-1|TRBJ2-1|TRBD2
TGCGCCAGCAGCCCTTTTACTAGCGCCCCATACAATGAGCAGTTCTTC
CASSPFTSAPYNEQFF
>NA|TRBV3-1|TRBJ2-4|NA
TGTGCCAGCAGCCAAGGGGCGGACAGACAAAACATTCAGTACTTC
CASSQGADRQNIQYF
>NA|TRBV12-3/TRBV12-4|TRBJ2-4|NA
TGTGACAGCAGTCGGATATACAGGAACGAGGGTCAGTACTTC
CDSSRIYRNEGQYF
>NA|TRBV4-1|TRBJ2-7|NA
TGCGCCAGCAGCCAAGGGCCAGGCCAGTCCTACGAGCAGTACTTC
CASSQGPGQSYEQYF
>NA|TRBV20-1|TRBJ2-5|NA
TGCAGTGCTAGGCGGGACCATCAAGAGACCCAGTACTTC
CSARRDHQETQYF
>NA|TRBV28|TRBJ2-7|TRBD2
TGTGCCAGCCTCGGACTAGCGGGCGAGCAGTACTTC
CASLGLAGEQYF
>NA|TRBV29-1|TRBJ1-1|NA
TGCAGCGTTGACCTGGGTGGCCCTGAAGCTTTCTTT
CSVDLGGPEAFF
>NA|TRBV6-5|TRBJ2-1|TRBD2
TGTGCCGGCAGTTACCGCGGAGGGCTAGCGGCCAACAATGAGCAGTTCTTC
CAGSYRGGLAANNEQFF
>NA|TRBV30|TRBJ2-1|NA
TGTGCCTGGAGTGTGGGGGGAACAGGCTATGAGCAGTTCTTC
CAWSVGGTGYEQFF
>few|TRBV28|TRBJ1-1|NA
TGTGCCAGCAGTCCTGTTAGACAGCCCATGAACACTGAAGCTTTCTTT
CASSPVRQPMNTEAFF
>NA|TRBV14|TRBJ2-4|NA
TGTGCCAGCAGCCCCGCAGGGGCAGCCAAAAACATTCAGTACTTC
CASSPAGAAKNIQYF
>once|TRBV6-5|TRBJ2-5|NA
TGTGCCAGCAGTTACTCCACTCTGTACCAAGAGACCCAGTACTTC
CASSYSTLYQETQYF
>NA|TRBV7-2|TRBJ2-3|NA
TGTGCCAGCAGCTTATCAGGGGCATGGAGCACAGATACGCAGTATTTT
CASSLSGAWSTDTQYF
>NA|TRBV10-3|TRBJ2-4|NA
TGTGCCATCAGTGAATACAACGTTGACATTCAGTACTTC
CAISEYNVDIQYF
>NA|TRBV10-3|TRBJ1-2|NA
TGTGCCTCTGTTTTATTAACTAACTATGGCTACACCTTC
CASVLLTNYGYTF
>NA|TRBV7-2|TRBJ2-1|TRBD2
TGTGCCAGCAGCCCTGATTGGACTAGGAACAATGAGCAGTTCTTC
CASSPDWTRNNEQFF